This T cell receptor (beta chain) stems from a study of T cell responses to AZD1222 COVID-19 vaccine. Libraries were prepared by immunoSEQ multiplex PCR; TCRdb keeps only in-frame clonotypes and omits some of them. The sample holds 210,000 or so clones, roughly 94% seen once. Details on this clone: Its antigen is unknown.

Points from the study as a whole: Dominant CD4 TCR responses targeted spike regions 160-218 and 743-854. The number of AZD1222 recipients seropositive at baseline was only five to seven.

CDR1 SGHRS and CDR2 YFSETQ come from the germline V gene. The CDR3 totals 15 residues. Losses at the gene ends were 3 bases for V and 4 bases for J; bases not matched to a gene: 6. The chain recombines TRBV5-1 with TRBJ2-1; 8 bases map to TRBD2. This receptor was identified in an adult who received the MenACWY meningococcal vaccine as a control. Sample: peripheral blood, taken 28 days after the second dose of the MenACWY control vaccine. CDR3 protein: CASSSAGTSYNEQFF. CDR3 DNA sequence: TGCGCCAGCAGCTCTGCCGGGACTAGTTACAATGAGCAGTTCTTC.